Below, 14 T cell receptor beta chains from the same sample are listed, as sequenced in a study of blood T cell repertoires in COVID-19. Using immunoSEQ multiplex PCR, the repertoire was profiled, and TCRdb retains in-frame clones only, with some absent. The table shows about 310,000 clones, with about 85% occurring only once. The source material was PBMCs or T cells enriched from blood (not recorded which). These receptors were obtained from a woman in her twenties or thirties who had been exposed to COVID-19.

The CDR3 DNA reads as TGTGCCAGCAGCTCAACCGGGACTTCTAGCTCCTACAATGAGCAGTTCTTC. Translating it yields CASSSTGTSSSYNEQFF. The V gene is TRBV7-6, the J gene TRBJ2-1; the D gene is possibly TRBD2 (6 bases). Germline V gene sequence: CDR1 SGHVS, CDR2 FNYEAQ. Trimming removed 4 bases from V and 0 bases from J, with 16 bases in between. The CDR3 extends over 17 amino acids.

The chain links TRBV6-5 to TRBJ1-2, with a tentative D call TRBD1 (6 bases). This CDR3 has 11 amino acids. Trimming removed 9 bases at V and 10 bases at J, with 15 bases between. Germline values: CDR1 MNHEY, CDR2 SVGAGI. The CDR3 DNA reads TGTGCCAGGCGGGCAGGGGAAGACTACACCTTC. Translating gives CARRAGEDYTF.

J is TRBJ1-3 and V is TRBV9; possible D gene TRBD1, 5 bases. CDR3 length: 15 residues. The V gene's germline CDR1 is SGDLS and CDR2 YYNGEE. The V end was cut by 2 bases, the J end by 0 bases, with 9 bases between. The DNA for the CDR3 is TGTGCCAGCAGCGTGGGGGGGATCTCTGGAAACACCATATATTTT. Translating it yields CASSVGGISGNTIYF.

Here the CDR3 DNA reads TGCGCCAGCAGCTACGGCGGACTAGCGGGGGAGAATGAGCAGTTCTTC. This encodes CASSYGGLAGENEQFF. This chain joins TRBV5-1 and TRBJ2-1, with 13 bases fitting TRBD2. V shed 3 bases and J 7 bases; nucleotides not matched to a gene: 7. CDR1 and CDR2 from the germline V gene are SGHRS and YFSETQ. CDR3 length: 16 residues.

V is TRBV3-1 (or the pseudogene TRBV3-2) and J is TRBJ1-6, with unresolved D. Germline assignment: CDR1 LGHDT and CDR2 YNNKEL (reference sequence). Trimming removed 1 base from V and 10 bases from J, with 11 bases in between. The CDR3 is 14 amino acids. The CDR3 loop is CASSQAVSSSPLHF. DNA for the CDR3: TGTGCCAGCAGCCAAGCTGTCAGTAGCTCACCCCTCCACTTT.

V is TRBV10-3 and J is TRBJ2-2; TRBD1 is a possible D gene (5 bases). Germline V CDR1 and CDR2: ENHRY, SYGVKD. CDR3 length: 13 residues. The germline V and J ends were trimmed by 3 bases and 6 bases, with 8 bases remaining between them. The CDR3 loop is CAISDRAAGELFF. The DNA of the CDR3 is TGTGCCATCAGTGACAGGGCTGCCGGGGAGCTGTTTTTT.

The chain has TRBV5-1 and TRBJ1-1; 7 bases are a match to TRBD1. V lost 4 bases, J lost 4 bases, and 10 bases stayed unmatched. CDR1 and CDR2 (germline): SGHRS, YFSETQ. The CDR3 contains 15 residues. CDR3 region: CASSVLGGLGTEAFF. CDR3 nucleotide sequence: TGCGCCAGCAGCGTCTTAGGGGGCCTGGGCACTGAAGCTTTCTTT. The entire variable domain, with the rest obtained from reference TRBV5-1 and TRBJ1-1, is as follows: KAGVTQTPRYLIKTRGQQVTLSCSPISGHRSVSWYQQTPGQGLQFLFEYFSETQRNKGNFPGRFSGRQFSNSRSEMNVSTLELGDSALYLCASSVLGGLGTEAFFGQGTRLTVV.

The rearrangement joins TRBV5-1 to TRBJ1-2; the match to TRBD1 covers 12 bases. The CDR3 totals 17 residues. CDR1 SGHRS and CDR2 YFSETQ come from the germline V gene. Germline trimming cut 0 bases from V and 8 bases from J; bases unmatched to any gene: 11. CDR3 nucleotides: TGCGCCAGCAGCTTGGCACGTCCGGGACAGGGGGCTTGGGGCTACACCTTC. This gives the protein CASSLARPGQGAWGYTF. The variable domain in full, with the rest retrieved from reference TRBV5-1 and TRBJ1-2, is KAGVTQTPRYLIKTRGQQVTLSCSPISGHRSVSWYQQTPGQGLQFLFEYFSETQRNKGNFPGRFSGRQFSNSRSEMNVSTLELGDSALYLCASSLARPGQGAWGYTFGSGTRLTVV.

The chain is built from TRBV6-1 and TRBJ1-6; D unresolved. The CDR3 loop spans 17 amino acids. Deletions cut 6 bases from V and 6 bases from J, with 21 bases between. Germline CDR1 MNHNS, CDR2 SASEGT. The CDR3 region is CASRELPIGFTNSPLHF. The CDR3 coding sequence is TGTGCCAGCAGGGAACTGCCTATTGGTTTCACTAATTCACCCCTCCACTTT.

The chain is built from TRBV27 and TRBJ2-5; possible D gene TRBD2, 7 bases. Germline CDR1 and CDR2: MNHEY and SMNVEV (reference sequence). V lost 3 bases, J lost 1 base, and 9 bases lay in between. This CDR3 comprises 14 residues. DNA of the CDR3: TGTGCCAGCAGTTTGGGGGGGGCCCAAGAGACCCAGTACTTC. Protein: CASSLGGAQETQYF.

CDR3 coding DNA: TGTGCCAGCAGGCGAGCGGGAGGGGGGATTGGAGAGACCCAGTACTTC. It encodes CASRRAGGGIGETQYF. The V call is TRBV27, the J call TRBJ2-5, with 10 bases lining up with TRBD2. Looked up from germline, CDR1 is MNHEY and CDR2 is SMNVEV (reference sequence). The CDR3 has 16 amino acids. J lost 4 bases, V lost 6 bases, and 11 bases had no gene match.

The gene calls are TRBV6-2 or TRBV6-3 and TRBJ2-7; 7 bases are a match to TRBD2. The CDR3 is made up of 15 amino acids. V was pared by 2 bases and J by 3 bases, with 7 bases of the junction left unmatched. Germline V gene sequence: CDR1 MNHEY, CDR2 SVGEGT. CDR3 in amino acids: CASSYKGLAVYEQYF. The CDR3 DNA sequence: TGTGCCAGCAGTTACAAGGGTCTAGCGGTCTACGAGCAGTACTTC.

This clone was detected only a few times. The sample has other DNA sequences that encode this CDR3 too. The chain links TRBV20-1 to TRBJ2-5; D unclear. CDR1 and CDR2 (germline): DFQATT, SNEGSKA (reference sequence). The CDR3 loop spans 12 amino acids. V lost 3 bases and J 1 base, leaving 6 bases between the germline ends. This chain's CDR3 is CSASPSQETQYF. In nucleotides, the CDR3 is TGCAGTGCTAGTCCGAGCCAAGAGACCCAGTACTTC.

This clone came up once. The chain uses TRBV11-3 and TRBJ1-1; D remains unclear. The CDR3 runs to 17 residues. Trimming removed 4 bases at V and 2 bases at J, with 20 bases between. Germline V gives CDR1 SGHNT, CDR2 YENEEA. Here the CDR3 DNA reads TGTGCCAGCAGCTCCTCCCGCTTGGGAGGCTCCAACACTGAAGCTTTCTTT. Translated: CASSSSRLGGSNTEAFF.